This T cell receptor (beta chain) originates from a study of blood T cell repertoires in COVID-19. The wider study: Some COVID-19 samples were acute and others convalescent; all came from the United States, Italy and Spain. Sources were T cells, B-cell-depleted T cells, or PBMCs; the material itself was cDNA or gDNA.

The trim removed 0 bases at V and 5 bases at J, leaving 5 bases unmatched. Germline values: CDR1 KGHSH, CDR2 LQKENI. The CDR3 spans 15 residues. Profiled with immunoSEQ multiplex PCR; TCRdb holds only in-frame clones, not every one. The sample carries 150,000 to 200,000 clones, 86% recorded once. This clone was observed a single time. Two consecutive negative NP/OP PCR tests, clearance, or resolved symptoms defined Cohort 3 recovery. Source material: PBMCs or T cells enriched from blood (not recorded which). The chain couples TRBV18 to TRBJ2-5, with 8 bases aligning to TRBD1. This receptor was obtained from a young woman who had recovered from COVID-19. The CDR3 loop reads CASSPPGQAPETQYF. CDR3 nucleotides: TGTGCCAGCTCACCACCGGGACAGGCTCCGGAGACCCAGTACTTC.